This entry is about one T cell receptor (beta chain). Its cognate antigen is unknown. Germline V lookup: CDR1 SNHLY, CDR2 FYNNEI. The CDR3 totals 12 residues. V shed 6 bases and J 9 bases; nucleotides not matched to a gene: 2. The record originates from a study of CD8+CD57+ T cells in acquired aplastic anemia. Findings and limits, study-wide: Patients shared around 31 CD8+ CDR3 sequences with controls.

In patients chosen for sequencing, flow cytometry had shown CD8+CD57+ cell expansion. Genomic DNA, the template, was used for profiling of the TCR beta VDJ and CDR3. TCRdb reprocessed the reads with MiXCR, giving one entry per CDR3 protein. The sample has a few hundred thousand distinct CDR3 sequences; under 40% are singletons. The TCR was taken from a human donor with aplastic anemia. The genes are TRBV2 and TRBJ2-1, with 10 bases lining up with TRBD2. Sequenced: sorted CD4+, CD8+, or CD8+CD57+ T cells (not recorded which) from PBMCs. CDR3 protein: CASSGTSVEQFF. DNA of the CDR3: TGTGCCAGCAGCGGGACTAGCGTTGAGCAGTTCTTC.